The 11 T cell receptor beta chains reported below all come from one sample, sequenced in a study of blood T cell repertoires in COVID-19. Clones were sequenced by immunoSEQ multiplex PCR, and TCRdb holds only the in-frame ones, with some missing. The repertoire consists of around 270,000 clones, with around nine tenths occurring once and the leading ten covering approximately 5.1%. The sequenced material came from peripheral blood. The receptors here all came from a woman aged 55-69 years with COVID-19, enrolled during active disease.

This clone came up once. The chain recombines TRBV18 with TRBJ1-5, with unresolved D. CDR1 KGHSH and CDR2 LQKENI come from the germline V gene. The CDR3 totals 13 residues. Trimming shortened V by 4 bases and J by 4 bases, and 8 bases separated the two germline ends. CDR3 residues: CASSQARNQPQHF. CDR3 coding DNA: TGTGCCAGCTCACAGGCCAGGAATCAGCCCCAGCATTTT.

This clone came up a few times. This rearrangement joins TRBV18 to TRBJ2-2; no clear D. The CDR3 is made up of 15 amino acids. Germline CDR1 and CDR2: KGHSH and LQKENI. The V gene lost 1 base and the J gene lost 6 bases, with 12 bases spanning the gap. As DNA, the CDR3 is TGTGCCAGCTCACCACAGGTCCAGGTCCCCGGGGAGCTGTTTTTT. It is translated as CASSPQVQVPGELFF.

This clone has just a few counts. The genes are TRBV5-6 and TRBJ2-7, with D hard to call. Trimming pared 2 bases from V and 6 bases from J, leaving 6 bases between. The V gene's germline CDR1 is SGHDT and CDR2 YYEEEE. The CDR3 extends over 11 amino acids. CDR3 sequence: CASSLGGEQYF. The CDR3 coding sequence is TGTGCCAGCAGCTTAGGCGGCGAGCAGTACTTC.

V is TRBV10-3 and J is TRBJ2-3; TRBD2 matches at 12 bases. There are 18 residues in the CDR3. V shed 0 bases and J 4 bases; nucleotides not matched to a gene: 8. CDR1 is ENHRY, CDR2 SYGVKD, per germline. The CDR3 loop is CAISESYPSGRVSDTQYF. CDR3 nucleotides: TGTGCCATCAGTGAGTCCTACCCTAGCGGGAGGGTGTCAGATACGCAGTATTTT.

This sequence joins TRBV2 and TRBJ2-3; 7 bases align to TRBD1. Germline CDR1 is SNHLY and CDR2 is FYNNEI. With 5 bases clipped from V and 3 bases from J, the junction kept 8 bases outside the gene matches. This CDR3 is 15 amino acids long. CDR3 protein: CASSRQGVGTDTQYF. The CDR3 nucleotides are TGTGCCAGCAGTCGACAGGGCGTAGGGACAGATACGCAGTATTTT.

This chain joins TRBV5-1 and TRBJ1-4, with 8 bases identical to TRBD1. This CDR3 comprises 16 residues. V shed 2 bases and J 8 bases; nucleotides not matched to a gene: 11. The germline V gene has CDR1 SGHRS and CDR2 YFSETQ. This CDR3 reads CASSLGQGPTLEKLFF. For the CDR3, the DNA is TGCGCCAGCAGCTTAGGACAGGGCCCAACACTCGAAAAACTGTTTTTT.

The rearrangement joins TRBV15 to TRBJ1-6; D may be TRBD1 (5 bases). Germline CDR1 and CDR2: LNHNV and YYDKDF (reference sequence). With 1 base removed from V and 10 bases from J, the gap between germline ends came to 11 bases. This CDR3 spans 14 amino acids. The CDR3, as DNA: TGTGCCACCAGCAGAGTACAGCGGGACTCACCCCTCCACTTT. It translates to CATSRVQRDSPLHF.

This chain uses TRBV28 with TRBJ1-5; no firm D call. CDR3 size: 15 residues. The V and J ends lost 5 bases and 2 bases respectively, with 13 bases between them. Germline-derived CDR1 and CDR2 are MDHEN and SYDVKM. CDR3 residues: CASSPLAGGNQPQHF. The CDR3 coding sequence is TGTGCCAGCAGTCCCCTCGCAGGTGGCAATCAGCCCCAGCATTTT.

This chain joins TRBV27 and TRBJ1-1; perhaps TRBD1 as D (6 bases). The V end lost 2 bases, the J end lost 4 bases, and 14 bases lay between the germline ends. CDR3 length equals 15 residues. Germline CDR1 is MNHEY and CDR2 is SMNVEV (reference sequence). CDR3 loop: CASSLTAGAGTEAFF. CDR3 nucleotides: TGTGCCAGCAGTTTAACGGCGGGGGCGGGCACTGAAGCTTTCTTT.

This clone occurred a few times. The chain has TRBV28 and TRBJ1-1, with TRBD1 matching 7 bases. Germline V gives CDR1 MDHEN, CDR2 SYDVKM. This CDR3 comprises 13 residues. The V segment lost 4 bases and the J segment 3 bases; nucleotides outside the gene matches: 2. CDR3 amino acids: CASSWTGHTEAFF. In DNA, the CDR3 is TGTGCCAGCAGTTGGACAGGCCACACTGAAGCTTTCTTT.

V usage is TRBV10-3 and J usage is TRBJ1-5, with a weak D call TRBD1 (5 bases). Trimming took off 0 bases at V and 6 bases at J, with 18 bases between the two ends. Germline V CDR1 and CDR2: ENHRY, SYGVKD. CDR3 length: 17 residues. The CDR3 sequence: CAISESKPGTRGQPQHF. The CDR3 nucleotides are TGTGCCATCAGTGAGTCTAAGCCCGGGACTCGGGGTCAGCCCCAGCATTTT.